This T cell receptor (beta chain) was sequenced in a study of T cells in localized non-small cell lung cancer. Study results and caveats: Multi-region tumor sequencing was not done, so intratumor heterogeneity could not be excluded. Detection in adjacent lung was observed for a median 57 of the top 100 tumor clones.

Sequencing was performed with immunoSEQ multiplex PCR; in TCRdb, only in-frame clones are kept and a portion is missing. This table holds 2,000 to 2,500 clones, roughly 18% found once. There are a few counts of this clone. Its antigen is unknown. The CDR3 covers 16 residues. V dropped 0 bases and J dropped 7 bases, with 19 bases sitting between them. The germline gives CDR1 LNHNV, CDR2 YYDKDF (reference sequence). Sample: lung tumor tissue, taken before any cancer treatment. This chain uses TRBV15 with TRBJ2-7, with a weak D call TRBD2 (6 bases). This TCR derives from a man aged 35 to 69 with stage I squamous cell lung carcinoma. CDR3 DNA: TGTGCCACCAGCAGAGATATCGGGCTAGCAAGCGGGGAGCAGTACTTC. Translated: CATSRDIGLASGEQYF.